Given below is one T cell receptor beta chain in context. Here immunoSEQ multiplex PCR was the method, and the copy in TCRdb shows in-frame clones only, minus some. This table holds approximately 11,000 clones, 80% to 95% found once. The entry originates in a study of tumor T cells in aggressive B-cell lymphoma. The sample comprised tumor tissue. The source of this sequence is an adult with diffuse large B cell lymphoma.

The CDR3 region has the DNA TGTGCCAGCAGTGAAGCGCAGCTAGCGGGGAACAATGAGCAGTTCTTC. This translates into CASSEAQLAGNNEQFF. The V call is TRBV2, the J call TRBJ2-1; 9 bases match TRBD2. This CDR3 is built from 16 residues. J was trimmed by 5 bases and V by 0 bases; bases with no gene match: 5. The germline gives CDR1 SNHLY, CDR2 FYNNEI.